This T cell receptor (beta chain) emerged from a study of CD8+CD57+ T cells in acquired aplastic anemia. Background on the study: Across the sorted CD4+ and CD8+ cells, DNA amounts averaged 3.2 ug. Mean read depth for CD4+ cells from healthy donors was roughly 10 million. Whole-study results and caveats: Patients and controls shared roughly 31 CD8+ CDR3 sequences, highly expressed in patients.

CDR3 and TCR beta VDJ profiling relied on genomic DNA as the template. One entry per CDR3 protein, called by TCRdb with MiXCR from the reads. The sample gives around 170,000 distinct CDR3 sequences, just under 65% of which show up once; around 45% is in the top ten. With regard to this clonotype: What it binds is unknown. The junction and the germline gene differ at one end; a read error may be behind it.

CDR1 and CDR2 from the germline V gene are SGHTA and FQGNSA. CDR3 size: 10 residues. V and J are TRBV7-2 and TRBJ2-2; 8 nucleotides agree with TRBD2. Input material: sorted CD4+, CD8+, or CD8+CD57+ T cells (not recorded which) from PBMCs. This TCR derives from a human donor in good health. The CDR3 reads CASSLRAGAF. The CDR3 nucleotides read TGTGCCAGCAGCCTACGAGCGGGAGCTTTT.